Listed here are 3 T cell receptor beta chains from one sample, sequenced in a study of T cells in Graves' hyperthyroidism and ophthalmopathy (dated by TCRdb to about 2019). Library creation used multiplex PCR. Instrument on record: Illumina HiSeq 2000. Amplification of TCR beta CDR3 regions was carried out from RNA transcripts. For the first round of RT-PCR on the TCR CDR3, the HTBI primer set was used together with the Qiagen OneStep RT-PCR kit. Using fastp trimming at Q25 and MiXCR clonotype assembly, TCRdb reanalyzed the public sequencing data and kept in-frame beta chains. When rows share a CDR3 protein, they turn into one entry using the most common DNA and genes. For this sample there are more than 300,000 distinct CDR3 sequences; roughly 15% appear just once. The ten most abundant clones make up roughly a fifth of the sample. The sample consisted of blood. All receptors come from a woman under 40 with Graves' ophthalmopathy.

The chain is built from TRBV4-1 and TRBJ2-1; TRBD2 is a possible D gene (5 bases). V was shortened by 0 bases and J by 3 bases, with 18 bases between the two germline ends. The CDR3 extends over 18 amino acids. Germline V gene sequence: CDR1 MGHRA, CDR2 YSYEKL. The CDR3 is CASSQDSMAPRGYNEQFF. The CDR3 DNA follows: TGCGCCAGCAGCCAAGATTCGATGGCTCCCCGGGGCTACAATGAGCAGTTCTTC.

This rearrangement joins TRBV7-6 to TRBJ2-2; D unclear. The CDR3 length is 16 residues. The ends were cut back, 2 bases at V and 2 bases at J, with 12 bases in the middle. Germline V gene sequence: CDR1 SGHVS, CDR2 FNYEAQ. CDR3 nucleotide sequence: TGTGCCAGCAGCTTATGGGCCTCCCGAAACACCGGGGAGCTGTTTTTT. It specifies CASSLWASRNTGELFF. Full variable domain (missing parts from reference TRBV7-6 and TRBJ2-2): GAGVSQSPRYKVTKRGQDVALRCDPISGHVSLYWYRQALGQGPEFLTYFNYEAQQDKSGLPNDRFSAERPEGSISTLTIQRTEQRDSAMYRCASSLWASRNTGELFFGEGSRLTVL.

This clonotype was seen repeatedly, ten times or more. The chain combines TRBV30 with TRBJ2-4; the D gene is possibly TRBD1 (6 bases). Germline CDR1 is GTSNPN and CDR2 is SVGIG (reference sequence). The CDR3 is 14 amino acids. V was clipped by 0 bases and J by 4 bases, with 10 bases between them. CDR3 protein: CAWSVGQQKNIQYF. CDR3 in DNA: TGTGCCTGGAGTGTAGGACAGCAAAAAAACATTCAGTACTTC.